Listed here are 22 T cell receptor beta chains from one sample, sequenced in a study of T cells in localized non-small cell lung cancer (dated by TCRdb to 2018 to 2020). Library preparation used the immunoSEQ multiplex PCR assay. TCRdb provides this immuneACCESS table in a form limited to in-frame rearrangements. Some clones are lacking; in checked studies, under half of them reflect an unresolved V gene, and why the rest are absent is not known. The sample table contains around 20,000 clones; only one count was recorded for 85% to 90% of them. The ten most abundant clones make up about 1.1% of the sample. The material was peripheral blood, obtained before any cancer treatment. All receptors derive from a woman aged 40-75 years with stage I lung adenocarcinoma.

V usage is TRBV5-4 and J usage is TRBJ2-7; D possibly corresponds to TRBD2 (6 bases). The ends were cut back, 3 bases at V and 7 bases at J, with 20 bases in the middle. The germline CDR1 and CDR2 sequences are SGHNT and YYREEE (reference sequence). The CDR3 is made up of 15 amino acids. The CDR3 loop is CASSSGLTLDREQYF. CDR3 in DNA: TGTGCCAGCAGCTCGGGACTGACCCTCGATAGGGAGCAGTACTTC.

V is TRBV4-3 and J is TRBJ1-4; no firm D call. The germline V and J ends were trimmed by 0 bases and 8 bases, with 16 bases remaining between them. The CDR3 sequence is 16 residues long. CDR1 LGHNA and CDR2 YSLEER come from the germline V gene. The CDR3 region is CASSQERSGSDEKLFF. The DNA of the CDR3 is TGCGCCAGCAGCCAAGAACGATCGGGGAGTGACGAAAAACTGTTTTTT.

This clone was picked up one time. The V gene is TRBV7-6, the J gene TRBJ1-5, with a weak D call TRBD1 (5 bases). The CDR3 contains 12 residues. V lost 3 bases and J lost 6, with 6 bases in between. Germline V gene lookup returns CDR1 SGHVS and CDR2 FNYEAQ. The CDR3 reads CASSLRGQPQHF. The CDR3, as DNA: TGTGCCAGCAGCTTGAGGGGTCAGCCCCAGCATTTT.

As DNA, the CDR3 is TGTGCCAGCAAAATTCTTGGGGTCGGGGAGCTGTTTTTT. This encodes CASKILGVGELFF. The V and J genes are TRBV7-2 and TRBJ2-2; D gene uncertain. The germline V and J ends were trimmed by 7 bases and 7 bases, with 13 bases remaining between them. Germline-derived CDR1 and CDR2 are SGHTA and FQGNSA. This CDR3 comprises 13 residues.

This clone was seen only once. The rearrangement uses TRBV5-1 and TRBJ1-2; TRBD1 agrees at 12 bases. Trimming at V came to 4 bases and at J to 7 bases, leaving 5 bases not matched to a gene. Per germline, CDR1 SGHRS and CDR2 YFSETQ. The CDR3 consists of 14 residues. The DNA for the CDR3 is TGCGCCAGCAGCCCGGGACAGGGGGCAAGTGGCTACACCTTC. Amino acid sequence: CASSPGQGASGYTF.

V gene TRBV6-4 combines with J gene TRBJ2-2; D is unclear. Germline loops: CDR1 MRHNA, CDR2 SNTAGT. Trimming pared 5 bases from V and 4 bases from J, leaving 8 bases between. The CDR3 extends over 13 amino acids. The CDR3, as DNA: TGTGCCAGCAGTCCTGAACCCACCGGGGAGCTGTTTTTT. Its translation is CASSPEPTGELFF.

The chain has TRBV2 and TRBJ1-4; weak D call: TRBD1 (6 bases). This CDR3 is 12 amino acids long. V shed 7 bases and J shed 8 bases, with 11 bases lying between them. Germline V CDR1 and CDR2: SNHLY, FYNNEI. The CDR3 reads CASTGGHEKLFF. CDR3 coding DNA: TGTGCCAGCACGGGGGGACACGAAAAACTGTTTTTT.

The chain uses TRBV6-5 and TRBJ2-1; D is undetermined. V shed 4 bases and J shed 7 bases, with 14 bases lying between them. The germline gives CDR1 MNHEY, CDR2 SVGAGI. CDR3 length equals 14 residues. The CDR3 here is CASSFLFQRNEQFF. DNA of the CDR3: TGTGCCAGCAGTTTTTTGTTCCAGAGGAATGAGCAGTTCTTC.

The chain combines TRBV2 with TRBJ2-5; D is ambiguous. This CDR3 has 11 residues. In germline, CDR1 is SNHLY, CDR2 FYNNEI. V gave up 3 bases and J gave up 7 bases, with 6 bases separating them. CDR3 region: CASSDRRTQYF. CDR3 DNA: TGTGCCAGCAGTGATAGGCGGACCCAGTACTTC.

This rearrangement joins TRBV4-1 to TRBJ1-3; 8 nucleotides line up with TRBD1. The CDR3 is made up of 17 amino acids. Per germline, CDR1 MGHRA and CDR2 YSYEKL. V gave up 3 bases and J gave up 0 bases; unmatched junction bases: 7. CDR3 nucleotide sequence: TGCGCCAGCAGCCAGAACGGACAGGGCATCTCTGGAAACACCATATATTTT. Translation gives CASSQNGQGISGNTIYF.

CDR3 loop: CSVAWASGETQYF. Here the CDR3 DNA reads TGCAGCGTTGCTTGGGCGTCGGGAGAGACCCAGTACTTC. J is TRBJ2-5 and V is TRBV29-1, with unresolved D. The CDR3 has 13 residues. V lost 4 bases to trimming and J lost 4 bases, with 13 bases between them. Germline V gives CDR1 SQVTM, CDR2 ANQGSEA.

The chain employs TRBV30 and TRBJ1-1, with no clear D. Germline V lookup: CDR1 GTSNPN, CDR2 SVGIG (reference sequence). This CDR3 has 11 residues. V lost 2 bases and J lost 3, with 4 bases in between. CDR3 nucleotides: TGTGCCTGGAGTTACTACACTGAAGCTTTCTTT. Its protein product is CAWSYYTEAFF.

The rearrangement joins TRBV5-1 to TRBJ2-7, with 9 bases lining up with TRBD1. The ends lost 0 bases at V and 6 bases at J; junction bases unmatched: 4. The germline V gene has CDR1 SGHRS and CDR2 YFSETQ. This CDR3 region has 14 residues. As DNA, the CDR3 is TGCGCCAGCAGCTTGGAGACAGGGGGGAGCGAGCAGTACTTC. Protein product: CASSLETGGSEQYF. Using reference TRBV5-1 and TRBJ2-7 for the parts outside the CDR3, the full variable domain is KAGVTQTPRYLIKTRGQQVTLSCSPISGHRSVSWYQQTPGQGLQFLFEYFSETQRNKGNFPGRFSGRQFSNSRSEMNVSTLELGDSALYLCASSLETGGSEQYFGPGTRLTVT.

The V gene is TRBV12-2, the J gene TRBJ2-7; the DNA was not compared with TRBD2, the D call given in the table. TRBV12-2 is described as a pseudogene. The CDR3 consists of 15 residues. CDR3 bases: TGTGCAAGTCGCAAAAATGATAGTGTTTGTAACGAGCAGTACTTC. Protein sequence: CASRKNDSVCNEQYF.

J is TRBJ1-1 and V is TRBV7-3; 9 bases match TRBD1. With 5 bases clipped from V and 8 bases from J, the junction kept 6 bases outside the gene matches. The CDR3 has 13 residues. CDR1 is SGHTA and CDR2 is FQGTGA in the germline V gene. DNA of the CDR3: TGTGCCAGCAGCACCATGGACAGGGGAGAAGCTTTCTTT. Translated: CASSTMDRGEAFF.

This clone was detected only a few times. The chain has TRBV5-6 and TRBJ1-6; TRBD1 agrees at 7 bases. The CDR3 runs to 13 residues. The V segment lost 2 bases and the J segment 10 bases; nucleotides outside the gene matches: 3. The germline gives CDR1 SGHDT, CDR2 YYEEEE. The CDR3 region is CASSFTGDSPLHF. In DNA, the CDR3 is TGTGCCAGCAGCTTTACAGGGGACTCACCCCTCCACTTT.

This clone is deemed medium-sized. This rearrangement joins TRBV6-1 to TRBJ1-1; D may be TRBD1 (6 bases). CDR1 is MNHNS, CDR2 SASEGT, per germline. The CDR3 extends over 13 amino acids. Between the trimmed V and J ends, which lost 5 bases and 1 base, there was a span of 8 bases. CDR3 sequence (DNA): TGTGCCAGCAGTTGGGGACAGAACACTGAAGCTTTCTTT. Residues: CASSWGQNTEAFF.

This chain uses TRBV7-3 with TRBJ2-3, with 8 nucleotides matching TRBD2. The V and J ends lost 2 bases and 0 bases, in that order; junction bases with no gene match: 1. Germline values: CDR1 SGHTA, CDR2 FQGTGA. The CDR3 is 15 residues long. The CDR3 DNA follows: TGTGCCAGCAGCTTACAGCGGGGGAGCACAGATACGCAGTATTTT. Its protein is CASSLQRGSTDTQYF.

This clone was found once. The V gene is TRBV9, the J gene TRBJ1-2, with no clear D. The germline V and J ends were trimmed by 7 bases and 5 bases, with 9 bases remaining between them. This CDR3 is built from 11 residues. Germline CDR1 is SGDLS and CDR2 is YYNGEE. CDR3 sequence (DNA): TGTGCCAGCGGAAACGGGTATGGCTACACCTTC. Its protein is CASGNGYGYTF. The variable domain in full, completed from reference TRBV9 and TRBJ1-2, reads DSGVTQTPKHLITATGQRVTLRCSPRSGDLSVYWYQQSLDQGLQFLIQYYNGEERAKGNILERFSAQQFPDLHSELNLSSLELGDSALYFCASGNGYGYTFGSGTRLTVV.

The V call is TRBV25-1, the J call TRBJ2-7, with a tentative D call TRBD1 (6 bases). The CDR3 runs 14 residues. Trimming stripped 6 bases from V and 1 base from J, with 13 bases between. Looked up from germline, CDR1 is MGHDK and CDR2 is SYGVNS. The CDR3 DNA reads as TGTGCCAGCAGCAGGGGACGGTATTCCTACGAGCAGTACTTC. This gives the protein CASSRGRYSYEQYF.

This chain uses TRBV27 with TRBJ1-3, with TRBD1 identical over 8 bases. The CDR3 is made up of 15 amino acids. Germline V gene lookup returns CDR1 MNHEY and CDR2 SMNVEV (reference sequence). The ends lost 6 bases at V and 2 bases at J; junction bases unmatched: 6. CDR3 residues: CASSYRGIPGNTIYF. The CDR3 DNA is TGTGCCAGCAGCTACAGGGGGATCCCTGGAAACACCATATATTTT.

CDR3 DNA: TGTGCCAGCAGTACCTATATGTATCGGACGGGCCCCTATAATTCACCCCTCCACTTT. Translating it yields CASSTYMYRTGPYNSPLHF. The chain is built from TRBV28 and TRBJ1-6, with D hard to call. Trimming pared 5 bases from V and 2 bases from J, leaving 22 bases between. This CDR3 region has 19 residues. Germline V lookup: CDR1 MDHEN, CDR2 SYDVKM.